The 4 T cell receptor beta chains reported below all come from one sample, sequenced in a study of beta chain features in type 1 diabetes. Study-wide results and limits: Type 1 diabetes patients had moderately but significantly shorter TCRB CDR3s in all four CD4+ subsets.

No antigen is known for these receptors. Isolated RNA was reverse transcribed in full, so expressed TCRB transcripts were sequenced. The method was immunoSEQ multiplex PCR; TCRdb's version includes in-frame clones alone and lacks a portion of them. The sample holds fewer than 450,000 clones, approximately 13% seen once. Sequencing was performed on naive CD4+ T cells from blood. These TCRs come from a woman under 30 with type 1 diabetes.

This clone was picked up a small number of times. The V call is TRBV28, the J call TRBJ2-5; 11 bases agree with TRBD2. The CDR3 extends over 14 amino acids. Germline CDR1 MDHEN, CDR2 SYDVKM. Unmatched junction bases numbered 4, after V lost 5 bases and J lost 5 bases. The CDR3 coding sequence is TGTGCCAGCAGTCGTAGCGGGAGGGACGAGACCCAGTACTTC. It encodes CASSRSGRDETQYF. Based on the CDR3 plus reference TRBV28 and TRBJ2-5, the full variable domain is DVKVTQSSRYLVKRTGEKVFLECVQDMDHENMFWYRQDPGLGLRLIYFSYDVKMKEKGDIPEGYSVSREKKERFSLILESASTNQTSMYLCASSRSGRDETQYFGPGTRLLVL.

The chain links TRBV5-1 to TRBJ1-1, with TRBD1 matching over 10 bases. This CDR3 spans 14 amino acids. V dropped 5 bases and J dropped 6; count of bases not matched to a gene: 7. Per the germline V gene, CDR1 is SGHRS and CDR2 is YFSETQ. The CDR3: CASSSLGTGAEAFF. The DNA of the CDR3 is TGCGCCAGCAGTTCACTAGGGACAGGGGCTGAAGCTTTCTTT.

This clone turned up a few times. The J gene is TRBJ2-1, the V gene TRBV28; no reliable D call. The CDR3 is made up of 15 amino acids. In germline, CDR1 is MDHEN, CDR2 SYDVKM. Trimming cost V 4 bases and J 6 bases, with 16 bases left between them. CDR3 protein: CASSSYRIPINEQFF. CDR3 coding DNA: TGTGCCAGCAGTTCCTATAGAATCCCCATCAATGAGCAGTTCTTC.

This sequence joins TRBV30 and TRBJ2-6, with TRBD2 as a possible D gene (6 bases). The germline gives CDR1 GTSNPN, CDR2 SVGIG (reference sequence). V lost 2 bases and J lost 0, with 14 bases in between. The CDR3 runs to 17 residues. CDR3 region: CAWSSEVGGSGANVLTF. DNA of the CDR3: TGTGCCTGGAGTTCCGAGGTCGGGGGCTCTGGGGCCAACGTCCTGACTTTC.